The clone carrying this TCR beta chain was detected a few times. The antigen remains unidentified. The data are from a study of T cells in Graves' hyperthyroidism and ophthalmopathy. Study context: The blood sample was taken at first diagnosis, before treatment began. Study results and limitations: Ophthalmopathy could be told apart from stable hyperthyroidism with a 13 V-J model.

Regions amplified from RNA transcripts were the TCR beta CDR3 regions. Initially, a first-round RT-PCR of the TCR CDR3 employed the HTBI primer set. From the multiplex PCR reads, TCRdb called clonotypes with MiXCR, one entry per CDR3 protein. The sample carries roughly 660,000 distinct CDR3 sequences, roughly 17% recorded once. The V gene lost 6 bases and the J gene lost 0 bases, with 8 bases spanning the gap. Germline-derived CDR1 and CDR2 are LGHDT and YNNKEL (reference sequence). The CDR3 is made up of 14 amino acids. Each patient was aged 18 to 65 and had newly diagnosed hyperthyroidism of under 2 months' duration. Diagnosis rested on symptoms, serum thyroxine and TRAb, thyroid ultrasound, and orbital computed tomography.

The sequencing sample was made of blood. This clonotype originated in a man aged 50-59 years with Graves' hyperthyroidism. The chain employs TRBV3-1 and TRBJ1-4; D unresolved. Here the CDR3 DNA reads TGTGCCAGCAGTTACTTTGCAACTAATGAAAAACTGTTTTTT. Protein product: CASSYFATNEKLFF.